A selection of T cell receptor beta chains follows, all from one sample in a study of cytomegalovirus exposure and HLA in healthy donors. Sequencing used immunoSEQ multiplex PCR; TCRdb keeps in-frame clones, though not all of them. Here the sample spans about 200,000 clones, roughly 82% being singletons. The sequencing sample was made of PBMCs. Receptors were obtained from a man in his forties or fifties in good health and CMV-seropositive. Each CDR3 is given with its conserved first and last residue. D genes are given only for firm matches. Clone size is not always given. Where it is, it says once, few, many or a class for expanded clones.

TGCGCCAGCAGCTTGGCGGACTATGGCTACACCTTC | CASSLADYGYTF | TRBJ1-2 | - | TRBV5-1 | -
TGCGCCAGCAGTGAGTCGAAGATAGTGGGCAGGCCCACAGATACGCAGTATTTT | CASSESKIVGRPTDTQYF | TRBJ2-3 | - | TRBV10-1 | -
TGCGCCAGCAGCCAAGGTGGGACAGGGGGTCAAGAGACCCAGTACTTC | CASSQGGTGGQETQYF | TRBJ2-5 | - | TRBV4-1 | TRBD1
TGTGCCAGCAGCCGCGACAGGGGGCCAGGAGATACGCAGTATTTT | CASSRDRGPGDTQYF | TRBJ2-3 | - | TRBV2 | TRBD1
TGTGCCAGCTATAGCAGTCAAGAGACCCAGTACTTC | CASYSSQETQYF | TRBJ2-5 | once | TRBV6-6 | -
TGTGCCAGCAGCCATAGTCCGGGACTAGCGGGAGGCCCTCTAAATGAGCAGTTCTTC | CASSHSPGLAGGPLNEQFF | TRBJ2-1 | - | TRBV7-6 | TRBD2
TGTGCCAGCAGTTTAGGGACAGGAGCCTCCTACGAGCAGTACTTC | CASSLGTGASYEQYF | TRBJ2-7 | - | TRBV27 | TRBD1
TGTGCCAGCAGTTACGGGCCGGGATCGGTTACTGAAGCTTTCTTT | CASSYGPGSVTEAFF | TRBJ1-1 | few | TRBV6-6 | -
TGTGCCAGCAGCTTAGGGGACAGGGAGCACGCTGAAGCTTTCTTT | CASSLGDREHAEAFF | TRBJ1-1 | once | TRBV7-6 | TRBD1
TGTGCCAGCAGTTTTATTAATGAAAAACTGTTTTTT | CASSFINEKLFF | TRBJ1-4 | - | TRBV2 | -
TGTGCCAGCAGTCGACTAGCGGGGGCCTACGAGCAGTACTTC | CASSRLAGAYEQYF | TRBJ2-7 | - | TRBV27 | TRBD2
TGTGCCAGTAGTCCCTCGGGACTAGCGACCTACGAGCAGTACTTC | CASSPSGLATYEQYF | TRBJ2-7 | - | TRBV19 | TRBD2
TGTGCCAGTTCATGGGGACAGGCGGTGGATACGCAGTATTTT | CASSWGQAVDTQYF | TRBJ2-3 | once | TRBV7-9 | TRBD1
TGTGCCAGCAGCTTAGACAGGGGCGCAACTAATGAAAAACTGTTTTTT | CASSLDRGATNEKLFF | TRBJ1-4 | - | TRBV13 | TRBD1
TGTGCCAGCAGTGAAGCGGGGGGACCAAGCGAGAACACCGGGGAGCTGTTTTTT | CASSEAGGPSENTGELFF | TRBJ2-2 | - | TRBV2 | -
TGTGCCAGCACCCGGGACAGGGTATCTACTGAAGCTTTCTTT | CASTRDRVSTEAFF | TRBJ1-1 | - | TRBV7-8 | TRBD1
TGTGCCAGCTCACTGGGACTAGCGGGATTAAATGAGCAGTTCTTC | CASSLGLAGLNEQFF | TRBJ2-1 | - | TRBV18 | TRBD2
TGCGCCAGCAGCTCCCCCAGGGCGCGTTATGAACTTTACAATGAGCAGTTCTTC | CASSSPRARYELYNEQFF | TRBJ2-1 | - | TRBV5-1 | -